The 26 T cell receptor beta chains in this list originate from one sample, sequenced in a study of blood T cells in healthy people across ages. Next came a second PCR, run for about 6 to 12 cycles, which used a sample-barcoded 5' primer along with a J-beta primer mix. From the 5' RACE reads, TCRdb called clonotypes with MiXCR, one entry per CDR3 protein. The sample gives some 1,000,000 distinct CDR3 sequences, approximately 26% of which show up once; 0.65% to 0.95% is in the top ten. These sequences were also reported in another study, on T cells of mothers and their children.

Material: blood. The receptors derive from a girl aged 2-9 years in good health.

The chain is built from TRBV10-3 and TRBJ2-1; 9 nucleotides line up with TRBD2. CDR1 and CDR2 from the germline V gene are ENHRY and SYGVKD. This CDR3 has 15 residues. The trim removed 7 bases at V and 5 bases at J, leaving 9 bases unmatched. The CDR3 protein is CAIMPSGIIDNEQFF. The CDR3 DNA reads as TGTGCCATCATGCCTAGCGGGATAATTGACAATGAGCAGTTCTTC.

The chain joins TRBV6-6 to TRBJ2-3; the D gene is possibly TRBD2 (5 bases). V lost 11 bases and J 0 bases, leaving 12 bases between the germline ends. From germline, CDR1 is MNHNY and CDR2 SVGAGI (reference sequence). The CDR3 extends over 13 amino acids. The CDR3 DNA follows: TGTGCCCACCGAAGCGGAAGCACAGATACGCAGTATTTT. This gives the protein CAHRSGSTDTQYF.

The chain links TRBV5-1 to TRBJ1-1; tentatively, D is TRBD1 (5 bases). Trimming left V 6 bases short and J 1 base short, with 10 bases between. Germline V gene sequence: CDR1 SGHRS, CDR2 YFSETQ. The CDR3 is 13 residues long. CDR3 DNA: TGCGCCAGCAAGGGGACGGCGAACACTGAAGCTTTCTTT. It encodes CASKGTANTEAFF.

V usage is TRBV2 and J usage is TRBJ1-5; D remains ambiguous. This CDR3 is built from 13 residues. Trimming shortened V by 3 bases and J by 3 bases, and 6 bases separated the two germline ends. Germline V gene sequence: CDR1 SNHLY, CDR2 FYNNEI. CDR3 residues: CASSEYPNQPQHF. CDR3 in DNA: TGTGCCAGCAGTGAGTACCCCAATCAGCCCCAGCATTTT.

The chain combines TRBV28 with TRBJ2-3; TRBD1 aligns across 7 bases. Germline CDR1 MDHEN, CDR2 SYDVKM. CDR3 size: 18 residues. V was clipped by 5 bases and J by 1 base; unmatched bases: 15. CDR3 protein: CASSPASSYDRGTDTQYF. The CDR3 nucleotides read TGTGCCAGCAGTCCTGCGTCTAGTTATGACAGGGGCACAGATACGCAGTATTTT.

The genes are TRBV6-5 and TRBJ2-1, with 7 bases identical to TRBD2. There are 14 residues in the CDR3. The ends lost 6 bases at V and 7 bases at J; junction bases unmatched: 9. Germline CDR1 and CDR2: MNHEY and SVGAGI. The CDR3 here is CASRLVGGPNEQFF. The CDR3 DNA is TGTGCCAGCAGATTAGTGGGAGGGCCTAATGAGCAGTTCTTC.

The chain has TRBV3-1 and TRBJ2-3; no reliable D call. CDR1 and CDR2 (germline): LGHDT, YNNKEL (reference sequence). CDR3 length equals 16 residues. V lost 1 base, J lost 4 bases, and 15 bases lay in between. CDR3 in DNA: TGTGCCAGCAGCCAAGGAGAAAGGGTTTCGTCAGATACGCAGTATTTT. Translating gives CASSQGERVSSDTQYF.

This clonotype was detected a few times. The gene calls are TRBV7-3 and TRBJ2-5, with D tentatively TRBD1 or TRBD2 (5 bases each). The DNA end is a closer match to TRBJ2-7, so the J assignment may be wrong. The germline CDR1 and CDR2 sequences are SGHTA and FQGTGA. The CDR3 is 14 amino acids. The CDR3 here is CASSLGVNRYEQYF. The CDR3 DNA reads TGTGCCAGCAGCTTGGGGGTAAACCGTTACGAGCAGTACTTC.

The J gene is TRBJ2-3, the V gene TRBV12-3 or TRBV12-4; D unresolved. The CDR3 extends over 14 amino acids. The V and J ends lost 6 bases and 0 bases respectively, with 10 bases between them. This chain's CDR3 is CASSSDLSTDTQYF. In DNA form, the CDR3 reads TGTGCCAGCAGCTCAGACTTGAGCACAGATACGCAGTATTTT.

This clonotype was detected only a few times. This chain links TRBV5-1 with TRBJ2-5, with 8 bases that match TRBD1. The DNA matches TRBJ2-1 better at its end, which makes the J call doubtful. Germline values: CDR1 SGHRS, CDR2 YFSETQ. CDR3 length: 13 amino acids. The CDR3 DNA follows: TGCGCCAGCAGACATCCAGGGGGCGATGAGCAGTTCTTC. Its protein is CASRHPGGDEQFF.

To note about this clonotype: One end of the junction does not line up with germline, which may come from a read error. V is TRBV6-2 or TRBV6-3 and J is TRBJ2-7; D is tentatively TRBD1 or TRBD2 (5 bases each). The V gene's germline CDR1 is MNHEY and CDR2 SVGEGT. The CDR3 loop spans 13 amino acids. The CDR3 region has the DNA TGTGCCTCCCGCTGGAGGACATCCTACGAGCAGTGCTTC. Translated, it gives CASRWRTSYEQCF.

This clonotype was detected only a few times. This chain links TRBV20-1 with TRBJ2-5; the match to TRBD2 covers 13 bases. The DNA end is more similar to TRBJ2-1, so the J call may be wrong. The V gene's germline CDR1 is DFQATT and CDR2 SNEGSKA (reference sequence). The CDR3 runs 16 residues. This CDR3 reads CSALVPGLAGYNEQFF. The CDR3 coding sequence is TGCAGTGCTTTAGTACCGGGACTAGCGGGGTACAATGAGCAGTTCTTC.

This clonotype came up a few times. The chain combines TRBV4-1 with TRBJ2-7, with TRBD2 identical over 7 bases. The tail of the sequence fits TRBJ2-1 better, so the J call may be wrong. The length of the CDR3 is 13 residues. CDR1 and CDR2 (germline): MGHRA, YSYEKL. CDR3 in amino acids: CASSQVAGDEQFF. The DNA of the CDR3 is TGCGCCAGCAGCCAAGTGGCGGGGGATGAGCAGTTCTTC.

This chain links TRBV18 with TRBJ2-1; 8 nucleotides align to TRBD1. TRBJ2-5 matches the DNA end more closely, so the J call is doubtful. The CDR3 is 16 residues long. CDR1 and CDR2 (germline): KGHSH, LQKENI. The CDR3 DNA reads as TGTGCCAGCTCACCACCGGCAGGGGGCCGATGGGAGACCCAGTACTTC. It encodes CASSPPAGGRWETQYF.

V gene TRBV7-6 combines with J gene TRBJ1-6; D remains unclear. CDR1 and CDR2 (germline): SGHVS, FNYEAQ. The CDR3 length is 14 residues. Between the trimmed V and J ends, which lost 5 bases and 7 bases, there was a span of 12 bases. DNA for the CDR3: TGTGCCAGCAGCCTGAGGGTGGAAAATTCACCCCTCCACTTT. Residues: CASSLRVENSPLHF.

There are a few counts of this clonotype. The rearrangement links TRBV12-3 or TRBV12-4 to TRBJ2-5, with 9 bases fitting TRBD1. This CDR3 has 16 amino acids. V dropped 5 bases and J dropped 4; count of bases not matched to a gene: 11. The CDR3 DNA reads as TGTGCCAGCAGTCACCGGGACAGGGAAGTCGGAGAGACCCAGTACTTC. Amino acid sequence: CASSHRDREVGETQYF.

This clonotype has just a few counts. The J gene is TRBJ2-4, the V gene TRBV6-1; 9 nucleotides line up with TRBD2. The germline V gene has CDR1 MNHNS and CDR2 SASEGT. V was pared by 3 bases and J by 7 bases, with 10 bases of the junction left unmatched. The CDR3 loop spans 16 amino acids. For the CDR3, the DNA is TGTGCCAGCAGTGAGGATGGTAGCGGGAGCCGGAACATTCAGTACTTC. Protein sequence: CASSEDGSGSRNIQYF.

This clonotype was recorded a few times. The CDR3 region is CASSGPTVPHEQFF. For the CDR3, the DNA is TGTGCCAGCAGTGGCCCGACCGTCCCCCATGAGCAGTTCTTC. The V gene is TRBV6-2 or TRBV6-3, the J gene TRBJ2-1; D ambiguous. Germline V gene lookup returns CDR1 MNHEY and CDR2 SVGEGT. This CDR3 has 14 amino acids. V was pared by 5 bases and J by 8 bases, with 16 bases between.

This clonotype came up a few times. The CDR3 DNA follows: TGTGCCAGCAGCGTAGAGATGAGGGGCGCCGGAACTAATGAAAAACTGTTTTTT. It specifies CASSVEMRGAGTNEKLFF. This chain uses TRBV9 with TRBJ1-4, with TRBD1 as a possible D gene (5 bases). V was trimmed by 0 bases and J by 1 base, leaving 16 bases between them. Germline V lookup: CDR1 SGDLS, CDR2 YYNGEE. This CDR3 has 18 residues.

The sample holds a few counts of this clonotype. V and J are TRBV2 and TRBJ2-1, with 8 bases identical to TRBD1. Germline assignment: CDR1 SNHLY and CDR2 FYNNEI. J lost 7 bases, V lost 5 bases, and 10 bases had no gene match. The CDR3 extends over 15 amino acids. The CDR3 loop is CASSQTGVMGNEQFF. The CDR3 DNA reads TGTGCCAGCAGTCAGACAGGGGTAATGGGGAATGAGCAGTTCTTC.

The chain has TRBV28 and TRBJ1-4, with D unresolved. Germline CDR1 reads MDHEN; CDR2 reads SYDVKM. Between the trimmed V and J ends, which lost 5 bases and 8 bases, there was a span of 18 bases. The CDR3 sequence is 15 residues long. CDR3 nucleotides: TGTGCCAGCAGTAGCGGACCCGGTGGAGGCGAAAAACTGTTTTTT. Protein product: CASSSGPGGGEKLFF.

This clonotype was seen a handful of times. The chain carries TRBV11-2 and TRBJ1-5; tentative D call: TRBD1 (5 bases). Germline values: CDR1 SGHAT, CDR2 FQNNGV. This CDR3 spans 16 amino acids. Trimming removed 5 bases from V and 6 bases from J, with 20 bases in between. The DNA for the CDR3 is TGTGCCAGCAGCGACCCGTTGGGGGAGACGGGTCAGCCCCAGCATTTT. It specifies CASSDPLGETGQPQHF.

This clonotype was found many times. The J gene is TRBJ2-5, the V gene TRBV29-1, with 7 positions matching TRBD2. Germline V gene sequence: CDR1 SQVTM, CDR2 ANQGSEA. The trim removed 6 bases at V and 4 bases at J, leaving 8 bases unmatched. The CDR3 spans 13 residues. The CDR3 sequence is CSVGGGLRETQYF. CDR3 bases: TGCAGCGTCGGGGGAGGGCTTAGAGAGACCCAGTACTTC.

The CDR3 region has the DNA TGTGCCAACGGAGGAGGAGATGTGCAGTATTTT. Translation gives CANGGGDVQYF. The chain couples TRBV12-3 or TRBV12-4 to TRBJ2-3, with TRBD2 as a possible D gene (5 bases). With 10 bases removed from V and 11 bases from J, the gap between germline ends came to 16 bases. The CDR3 loop spans 11 amino acids.

This clonotype was seen more than once but under ten times. The genes are TRBV20-1 and TRBJ2-5; D is uncertain. This CDR3 is 14 amino acids long. Germline V gene sequence: CDR1 DFQATT, CDR2 SNEGSKA (reference sequence). The CDR3 DNA sequence: TGCAGCGAACTCTCTCTAGTCCGCCAAGAGACCCAGTACTTC. Translation: CSELSLVRQETQYF.

This chain joins TRBV2 and TRBJ1-5; 11 bases map to TRBD1. Germline trimming cut 9 bases from V and 2 bases from J; bases unmatched to any gene: 9. Germline-derived CDR1 and CDR2 are SNHLY and FYNNEI. This CDR3 spans 16 amino acids. The CDR3 region is CASSGQGAGRNQPQHF. Written as DNA, the CDR3 is TGTGCCAGTTCAGGACAGGGGGCTGGTCGCAATCAGCCCCAGCATTTT.